This T cell receptor beta chain was sequenced for a study of shared clonotypes between healthy human individuals. The V segment lost 4 bases and the J segment 6 bases; nucleotides outside the gene matches: 14. CDR3 length: 17 amino acids. CDR1 and CDR2 from the germline V gene are MGHRA and YSYEKL. This table comes from immunoSEQ multiplex PCR, and its TCRdb copy is limited to in-frame clones, with some not included. Here the sample spans about 480,000 clones, about 79% being singletons. The material sequenced was PBMCs. This TCR was recovered from a woman aged 40 to 50 in good health. Some clones in this sample may be carry-over from other donors' samples. The rearrangement joins TRBV4-1 to TRBJ2-2, with 7 bases fitting TRBD1. CDR3 bases: TGCGCCAGCAGCCGCATTGTATTGACAGGGAATGCCGGGGAGCTGTTTTTT. This gives the protein CASSRIVLTGNAGELFF.